The clone carrying this T cell receptor (beta chain) turned up a few times. The antigen is undetermined. This sample is drawn from a study of blood T cells in healthy people across ages. Overall study findings and caveats: Possibly confounding the expanded clonotype changes was the fact that donor CMV status was unknown. The recorded TCR beta diversity per million T cells decreased in a roughly linear manner with age. Strong correlation existed between TCR beta diversity and naive T cell percentage.

Trimming stripped 4 bases from V and 3 bases from J, with 15 bases between. CDR3 length equals 15 residues. Germline CDR1 MGHRA, CDR2 YSYEKL. Alongside a J-beta primer mix, a sample-barcoded 5' primer served in a second PCR lasting roughly 6 to 11 cycles. A 12-random-nucleotide template-switch adaptor tagged each cDNA molecule. From the 5' RACE reads, TCRdb called clonotypes with MiXCR, one entry per CDR3 protein. The profile shows hundreds of thousands of distinct CDR3 sequences, about 53% of them singletons. This chain connects TRBV4-1 to TRBJ1-2; a possible D gene is TRBD1 (6 bases). This receptor was taken from a man between 60 and 75 years old in good health. Sequencing was done on a sample of blood. For the CDR3, the DNA is TGCGCCAGCAGCCGCAGTCCGGGGGCGGACTATGGCTACACCTTC. This encodes CASSRSPGADYGYTF.